This T cell receptor (beta chain) is from a study of CD8+ T cells in alopecia areata. V lost 3 bases and J lost 10, with 16 bases in between. This CDR3 is built from 12 residues. CDR1 is SQVTM, CDR2 ANQGSEA, per germline. Study observations and caveats: Among the cells sequenced in scalp samples are also the resident alphabeta T cells of normal skin.

This clone was counted between two and nine times. Its antigen is not identified. TCR sequencing used cDNA made by reverse transcription of extracted RNA. Method: immunoSEQ multiplex PCR; TCRdb's copy keeps in-frame clones and lacks some. This table has about 140,000 clones, approximately 50% appearing once. The chain carries TRBV29-1 and TRBJ2-7; perhaps TRBD2 as D (5 bases). Sequenced here: CD4+ T cells sorted from blood, sampled at week 0. The TCR was taken from a human donor with alopecia areata. The DNA for the CDR3 is TGCAGCGTTGATGGGTGGGGAGCCGACCAGTACTTC. It is translated as CSVDGWGADQYF.